Below, 18 T cell receptor beta chains from the same sample are listed, as sequenced in a study of blood T cell repertoires in COVID-19. Only in-frame clones appear in the TCRdb table, and some are missing; sequencing was by immunoSEQ multiplex PCR. The repertoire holds 150,000 or so clones, with just over 85% as singletons. The sequencing input was peripheral blood. These receptors were collected from a man in his sixties with acute or convalescent COVID-19.

The CDR3 coding sequence is TGCGCCAGCAGCTCATTTCCTCCGGGACAGGGGTTCAAAAATGAGCAGTTCTTC. Translating it yields CASSSFPPGQGFKNEQFF. This chain connects TRBV5-1 to TRBJ2-1; 10 positions match TRBD1. With 3 bases clipped from V and 7 bases from J, the junction kept 16 bases outside the gene matches. CDR1 SGHRS and CDR2 YFSETQ come from the germline V gene. The CDR3 length is 18 residues.

The rearrangement uses TRBV28 and TRBJ2-5, with a weak D call TRBD1 (6 bases). V dropped 2 bases and J dropped 2 bases, with 9 bases sitting between them. The CDR3 is made up of 14 amino acids. From germline, CDR1 is MDHEN and CDR2 SYDVKM. The CDR3 DNA follows: TGTGCCAGCAGTTTAGGGACACTACAAGAGACCCAGTACTTC. This translates into CASSLGTLQETQYF.

The rearrangement joins TRBV27 to TRBJ1-5, with 10 bases aligning to TRBD1. The CDR3 loop spans 19 amino acids. CDR1 and CDR2 (germline): MNHEY, SMNVEV (reference sequence). The V and J ends lost 5 bases and 0 bases, in that order; junction bases with no gene match: 13. In DNA form, the CDR3 reads TGTGCCAGCAGTACGTCCAGGGACAGGGGCTTTTATAGCAATCAGCCCCAGCATTTT. It encodes CASSTSRDRGFYSNQPQHF.

The J gene is TRBJ1-1, the V gene TRBV28, with TRBD1 as a possible D gene (6 bases). Trimming pared 3 bases from V and 6 bases from J, leaving 11 bases between. CDR3 length equals 13 residues. Germline V gives CDR1 MDHEN, CDR2 SYDVKM. The CDR3 is CASSFRDIAEAFF. The CDR3 region has the DNA TGTGCCAGCAGTTTCCGGGACATCGCTGAAGCTTTCTTT. The full variable domain, completed using reference TRBV28 and TRBJ1-1, is DVKVTQSSRYLVKRTGEKVFLECVQDMDHENMFWYRQDPGLGLRLIYFSYDVKMKEKGDIPEGYSVSREKKERFSLILESASTNQTSMYLCASSFRDIAEAFFGQGTRLTVV.

The table lists this clone with a count of one. V and J are TRBV5-5 and TRBJ1-1; D is unresolved. Germline-derived CDR1 and CDR2 are SGHKS and YYEKEE (reference sequence). The CDR3 contains 15 residues. V lost 1 base, J lost 5 bases, and 15 bases lay in between. The CDR3 protein is CASSLSRLIGTEAFF. DNA for the CDR3: TGTGCCAGCAGCTTGAGTCGACTGATTGGGACTGAAGCTTTCTTT.

The CDR3 DNA is TGTGCCACCAGCACCCCGCCCCAAGCGACCCAGCATTTT. Protein: CATSTPPQATQHF. The chain carries TRBV15 and TRBJ1-5; D is ambiguous. In germline, CDR1 is LNHNV, CDR2 YYDKDF (reference sequence). This CDR3 region has 13 residues. The V and J ends lost 4 bases and 11 bases respectively, with 15 bases between them. The complete variable domain, with remaining parts taken from reference TRBV15 and TRBJ1-5, reads DAMVIQNPRYQVTQFGKPVTLSCSQTLNHNVMYWYQQKSSQAPKLLFHYYDKDFNNEADTPDNFQSRRPNTSFCFLDIRSPGLGDTAMYLCATSTPPQATQHFGDGTRLSIL.

The V gene is TRBV2, the J gene TRBJ1-1; 7 bases are a match to TRBD1. V gave up 7 bases and J gave up 0 bases; unmatched junction bases: 5. CDR1 and CDR2 from the germline V gene are SNHLY and FYNNEI. There are 14 residues in the CDR3. The CDR3 DNA is TGTGCCAGCACCATACAGGGGATGAACACTGAAGCTTTCTTT. Translating gives CASTIQGMNTEAFF.

The gene calls are TRBV7-3 and TRBJ2-5, with 8 bases identical to TRBD2. Germline V gene lookup returns CDR1 SGHTA and CDR2 FQGTGA. The CDR3 is 15 residues long. V lost 6 bases to trimming and J lost 5 bases; unmatched junction nucleotides: 11. The CDR3 coding sequence is TGTGCCAGCAGGGCCCCGGGAGGGAGCGGTGAGACCCAGTACTTC. It specifies CASRAPGGSGETQYF.

The chain is built from TRBV3-1 (or the pseudogene TRBV3-2) and TRBJ1-5; D call uncertain. There are 16 residues in the CDR3. Germline V gene data show CDR1 as LGHDT and CDR2 as YNNKEL (reference sequence). V was cut by 0 bases and J by 0 bases, with 9 bases left in between. The CDR3: CASSQDPMASNQPQHF. The DNA of the CDR3 is TGTGCCAGCAGCCAAGATCCGATGGCTAGCAATCAGCCCCAGCATTTT.

The V and J genes are TRBV5-1 and TRBJ2-3, with 10 positions matching TRBD2. Germline V gives CDR1 SGHRS, CDR2 YFSETQ. The CDR3 is 15 residues long. The junction had 2 bases not matched to a gene; V was cut back by 3 bases and J by 1 base. CDR3 bases: TGCGCCAGCAGCTGGGGGACTAGCGGCACAGATACGCAGTATTTT. Translating it yields CASSWGTSGTDTQYF.

The rearrangement joins TRBV3-1 (or the pseudogene TRBV3-2) to TRBJ2-5; weak D call: TRBD2 (6 bases). CDR3 length: 15 residues. Trimming stripped 4 bases from V and 4 bases from J, with 16 bases between. Looked up from germline, CDR1 is LGHDT and CDR2 is YNNKEL (reference sequence). CDR3 amino acids: CASSLRAGLRETQYF. In DNA form, the CDR3 reads TGTGCCAGCAGCCTACGGGCGGGACTGAGAGAGACCCAGTACTTC.

This clone was recorded only once. The gene calls are TRBV7-3 and TRBJ2-3; tentatively, D is TRBD2 (6 bases). The CDR3 runs 15 residues. Germline CDR1 reads SGHTA; CDR2 reads FQGTGA. V was clipped by 1 base and J by 1 base, with 9 bases between them. CDR3 amino acids: CASSLMGLRTDTQYF. The CDR3 DNA reads TGTGCCAGCAGCTTAATGGGACTCCGCACAGATACGCAGTATTTT. Supplemented by reference TRBV7-3 and TRBJ2-3, the full variable domain reads GAGVSQTPSNKVTEKGKYVELRCDPISGHTALYWYRQSLGQGPEFLIYFQGTGAADDSGLPNDRFFAVRPEGSVSTLKIQRTERGDSAVYLCASSLMGLRTDTQYFGPGTRLTVL.

This clone was found once. The chain recombines TRBV19 with TRBJ2-7, with 7 bases fitting TRBD1. This CDR3 region has 14 residues. The J segment lost 1 base and the V segment lost 5 bases, leaving 5 bases of the junction unmatched. Germline V gives CDR1 LNHDA, CDR2 SQIVND (reference sequence). Here the CDR3 reads CASSFDRASYEQYF. CDR3 DNA sequence: TGTGCCAGTAGTTTCGACAGGGCATCCTACGAGCAGTACTTC.

This chain joins TRBV7-2 and TRBJ1-5; D may be TRBD1 (6 bases). Germline CDR1 and CDR2: SGHTA and FQGNSA. The V and J ends lost 0 bases and 3 bases respectively, with 12 bases between them. CDR3 length: 16 residues. CDR3 residues: CASSLAPGASNQPQHF. The CDR3 DNA is TGTGCCAGCAGCTTAGCCCCAGGGGCCTCCAATCAGCCCCAGCATTTT.

The chain links TRBV6-4 to TRBJ1-2; D may be TRBD1 (5 bases). The CDR3 totals 15 residues. CDR1 and CDR2 from the germline V gene are MRHNA and SNTAGT. V was clipped by 0 bases and J by 8 bases, with 16 bases between them. The CDR3 DNA sequence: TGTGCCAGCAGTGACTCGGGGCGGACCTACGGGGGCTACACCTTC. Translating gives CASSDSGRTYGGYTF.

The chain links TRBV3-1 (or the pseudogene TRBV3-2) to TRBJ2-2, with 8 bases identical to TRBD1. CDR1 is LGHDT, CDR2 YNNKEL, per germline (reference sequence). There are 15 residues in the CDR3. V lost 3 bases and J lost 6; bases outside the gene matches: 6. The CDR3 here is CASSQGQGAAGELFF. CDR3 coding DNA: TGTGCCAGCAGCCAGGGTCAGGGGGCGGCCGGGGAGCTGTTTTTT.

V usage is TRBV3-1 (or the pseudogene TRBV3-2) and J usage is TRBJ2-5; tentatively, D is TRBD1 (5 bases). Trimming took off 3 bases at V and 5 bases at J, with 13 bases between the two ends. The CDR3 runs to 14 residues. CDR1 is LGHDT and CDR2 is YNNKEL in the germline V gene (reference sequence). The DNA for the CDR3 is TGTGCCAGCAGCCATGGGGCGCAGGTTGAGACCCAGTACTTC. It translates to CASSHGAQVETQYF.

The chain has TRBV19 and TRBJ2-1, with 11 nucleotides matching TRBD2. Per germline, CDR1 LNHDA and CDR2 SQIVND (reference sequence). The J segment lost 10 bases and the V segment lost 3 bases, leaving 5 bases of the junction unmatched. The CDR3 sequence is 14 residues long. The CDR3 bases are TGTGCCAGTAGTATCGGGCTAGCGGGAGGCGAGCAGTTCTTC. Amino acid sequence: CASSIGLAGGEQFF.